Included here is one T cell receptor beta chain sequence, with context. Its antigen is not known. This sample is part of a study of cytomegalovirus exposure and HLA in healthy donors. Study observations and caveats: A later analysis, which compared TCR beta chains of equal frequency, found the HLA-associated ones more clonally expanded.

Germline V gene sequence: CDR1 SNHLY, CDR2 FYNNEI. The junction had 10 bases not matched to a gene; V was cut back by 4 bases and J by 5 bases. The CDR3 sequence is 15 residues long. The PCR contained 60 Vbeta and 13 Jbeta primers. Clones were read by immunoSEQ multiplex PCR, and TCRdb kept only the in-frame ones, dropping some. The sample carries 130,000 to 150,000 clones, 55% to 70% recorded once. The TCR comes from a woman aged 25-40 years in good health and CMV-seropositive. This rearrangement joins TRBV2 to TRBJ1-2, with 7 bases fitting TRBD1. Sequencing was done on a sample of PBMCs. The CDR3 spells CASSVGSQGVYGYTF. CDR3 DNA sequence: TGTGCCAGCAGTGTAGGTAGTCAGGGGGTATATGGCTACACCTTC.